This T cell receptor (beta chain) derives from a study of a mutant IDH1 vaccine in newly diagnosed glioma. Study details: Visits V12 and V13 fell at weeks 35 and 47, respectively.

Study findings and constraints: Vaccine-induced responses were seen in approximately 92% of patients, spanning several MHC alleles.

As to time point: week 35, safety follow-up. Doses comprised 300 ug of mutant IDH1 20-mer peptide each, plus topical imiquimod. Eight vaccine injections were given to patients in weeks 1, 3, 5, 7, 11, 15, 19 and 23. TCRdb keeps only in-frame clones here, not all; method: immunoSEQ multiplex PCR. The sample shows approximately 43,000 clones, 75% to 90% of them seen only once. A remark on this clone: The antigen is unknown.

This receptor was identified in a man aged 35 to 55 with glioma. Sample: PBMCs, taken from a glioma patient whose treatment included an IDH1 peptide vaccine.

CDR3 DNA sequence: TGTGCCAGCTCCCTCAACAGGGGCCAAGAGACCCAGTACTTC. Amino acids: CASSLNRGQETQYF. The chain carries TRBV18 and TRBJ2-5; 7 bases are shared with TRBD1. This CDR3 has 14 residues. V lost 6 bases to trimming and J lost 1 base; unmatched junction nucleotides: 5. Germline V gives CDR1 KGHSH, CDR2 LQKENI.